This T cell receptor (beta chain) originates from a study of response to subunit inactivated influenza vaccine. Deletions cut 4 bases from V and 10 bases from J, with 19 bases between. The length of the CDR3 is 15 residues. Germline CDR1 reads SEHNR; CDR2 reads FQNEAQ (reference sequence). One entry per CDR3 protein, called by TCRdb with MiXCR from the RT-PCR reads. The sample yields about 540,000 distinct CDR3 sequences, under 25% seen once. These data also featured in a second study, about T cells expressing NK-cell markers. From that paper: Libraries used 5'RACE template switching adding universal primer site and UMIs. From sorted CD3+CD56+NKG2C+, CD3+CD56+NKG2C- and CD3+CD56-NKG2C+ T cells came the TCR beta repertoires. Five or six of the donors carried dominant NKG2C+ clonotypes that took up about 1.0-7.0% of their CD8+ T cells.

The sequences come from CD4+ T cells sorted from PBMCs, collected about 11 days after vaccination. The chain recombines TRBV7-9 with TRBJ2-2, with D perhaps TRBD1 (6 bases). This TCR came from a man between 50 and 59 years old who received an inactivated influenza vaccine. CDR3 DNA sequence: TGTGCCAGCAGCTCGGGACACGGACCAACGTCGGAGCTGTTTTTT. Translating gives CASSSGHGPTSELFF.